The 23 T cell receptor beta chains listed next were all sequenced from one sample in a study of vaccination effects on CD4 cells after COVID-19. ViraFEST assay sequencing came after antigen-specific CD4+ T cells were expanded with viral peptide pools. Following culture for around 9 days, CD4+ T cells were isolated. Vaccinated participants had no history of SARS-CoV-2 infection and tested negative for nucleocapsid antibodies. The assay was immunoSEQ multiplex PCR, and TCRdb's table has in-frame clones only and misses some. This sample has 40,000 to 45,000 clones, with 65% to 80% found just once. Their recognized antigens are unknown. The source material was CD4+ T cells from PBMCs cultured with HCoV-NL63 spike peptides, sampled before COVID-19 vaccination. Every receptor here comes from a human donor who received a COVID-19 vaccine.

The chain employs TRBV30 and TRBJ1-2; no definite D call. The CDR3 totals 12 residues. CDR1 GTSNPN and CDR2 SVGIG come from the germline V gene (reference sequence). V shed 0 bases and J shed 8 bases, with 10 bases lying between them. CDR3 region: CAWSVNLDGYTF. The CDR3 DNA reads as TGTGCCTGGAGTGTAAATCTGGACGGCTACACCTTC.

The rearrangement joins TRBV5-5 to TRBJ2-7; D may be TRBD2 (5 bases). The CDR3 length is 10 residues. The V gene's germline CDR1 is SGHKS and CDR2 YYEKEE (reference sequence). Here the CDR3 DNA reads TGTGCCAGCAGCTTAGTCGGGAAGGGCGTC. Protein: CASSLVGKGV.

The V gene is TRBV7-2, the J gene TRBJ2-7; either TRBD1 or TRBD2 may fit D (5 bases each). V was cut by 5 bases and J by 3 bases, with 11 bases left in between. The CDR3 runs 13 residues. The germline CDR1 and CDR2 sequences are SGHTA and FQGNSA. For the CDR3, the DNA is TGTGCCAGCAGCCCGTCGAGGGGCTACGAGCAGTACGTC. This encodes CASSPSRGYEQYV.

This clone appeared a few times. The chain carries TRBV19 and TRBJ1-1; D gene ambiguous. Germline loops: CDR1 LNHDA, CDR2 SQIVND (reference sequence). CDR3 size: 12 residues. V shed 6 bases and J shed 4 bases, with 9 bases lying between them. The CDR3 nucleotides are TGTGCCAGTAGGGATTTAGTCACTGAAGCTTTCTTT. Amino acids: CASRDLVTEAFF.

The genes are TRBV6-5 and TRBJ2-5; 9 bases agree with TRBD1. The CDR3 is 15 residues long. Germline CDR1 and CDR2: MNHEY and SVGAGI. V shed 6 bases, J shed 4 bases, and the junction held 9 bases outside the gene matches. CDR3 sequence: CASSPGTGLPETQYF. The CDR3 coding sequence is TGTGCCAGCAGCCCCGGGACAGGGCTCCCAGAGACCCAGTACTTC.

The V call is TRBV12-3 or TRBV12-4, the J call TRBJ1-2; 7 positions match TRBD1. This CDR3 region has 13 residues. The trim removed 10 bases at V and 3 bases at J, leaving 8 bases unmatched. The CDR3 region has the DNA TGTGCCATCAATAGAGGGGGCGACTATGGCTACACCTTC. Its protein product is CAINRGGDYGYTF.

V and J are TRBV5-1 and TRBJ2-1; possibly TRBD2 for D (6 bases). Trimming removed 1 base at V and 8 bases at J, with 13 bases between. CDR3 length equals 14 residues. Germline V gene sequence: CDR1 SGHRS, CDR2 YFSETQ. The CDR3, as DNA: TGCGCCAGCAGCTTGTCACTAGCTCGCGATGAGCAGTTCTTC. Amino acid sequence: CASSLSLARDEQFF.

The chain joins TRBV2 to TRBJ1-2; D not certain. CDR3 size: 15 residues. V shed 6 bases and J shed 2 bases, with 16 bases lying between them. Germline CDR1 SNHLY, CDR2 FYNNEI. CDR3 amino acids: CASRPPVDGNYGYTF. For the CDR3, the DNA is TGTGCCAGCAGACCCCCCGTGGACGGGAACTATGGCTACACCTTC.

The chain carries TRBV7-3 and TRBJ1-2; 10 bases align to TRBD1. This CDR3 is built from 14 residues. CDR1 and CDR2 from the germline V gene are SGHTA and FQGTGA. The V gene end was trimmed by 5 bases and the J gene end by 8 bases; junction bases not matched to a gene: 8. The chain's CDR3 is CASSPRGTGEGYTF. In DNA form, the CDR3 reads TGTGCCAGCAGCCCCCGAGGGACAGGGGAAGGCTACACCTTC.

The genes are TRBV12-3 or TRBV12-4 and TRBJ1-5; 9 bases line up with TRBD1. The CDR3 is made up of 13 amino acids. The ends lost 7 bases at V and 5 bases at J; junction bases unmatched: 3. The CDR3 loop reads CASMGQGHQPQHF. The CDR3 bases are TGTGCCAGCATGGGACAGGGCCATCAGCCCCAGCATTTT.

This chain joins TRBV18 and TRBJ2-1; 7 bases are shared with TRBD1. The CDR3 is 14 residues long. Unmatched junction bases numbered 8, after V lost 4 bases and J lost 8 bases. Germline V gene sequence: CDR1 KGHSH, CDR2 LQKENI. CDR3 nucleotide sequence: TGTGCCAGCTCACAAACGACAGGGTTGGATGAGCAGTTCTTC. This translates into CASSQTTGLDEQFF. The full variable domain, completed using reference TRBV18 and TRBJ2-1, is NAGVMQNPRHLVRRRGQEARLRCSPMKGHSHVYWYRQLPEEGLKFMVYLQKENIIDESGMPKERFSAEFPKEGPSILRIQQVVRGDSAAYFCASSQTTGLDEQFFGPGTRLTVL.

The V and J genes are TRBV19 and TRBJ1-2, with D unclear. Deletions cut 6 bases from V and 8 bases from J, with 22 bases between. Germline lookup yields CDR1 LNHDA and CDR2 SQIVND (reference sequence). The CDR3 contains 15 residues. CDR3 DNA sequence: TGTGCCAGTAGCAAAGGACTTCCTGCTATGTACGGCTACACCTTC. It encodes CASSKGLPAMYGYTF.

This clone was observed a handful of times. The CDR3 DNA sequence: TGCGCCAGCAGCTTTCGGTCGCAGGGCACTGAAGCTTTCTTT. Translated: CASSFRSQGTEAFF. The gene calls are TRBV5-1 and TRBJ1-1, with D maybe TRBD1 (5 bases). CDR1 and CDR2 from the germline V gene are SGHRS and YFSETQ. Trimming cost V 2 bases and J 4 bases, with 12 bases left between them. The CDR3 extends over 14 amino acids.

The CDR3: CASTQGARSNQPQHF. In DNA, the CDR3 is TGTGCCAGCACTCAGGGGGCTCGGAGCAATCAGCCCCAGCATTTT. The V and J genes are TRBV6-5 and TRBJ1-5; TRBD1 aligns across 8 bases. There are 15 residues in the CDR3. With V trimmed by 7 bases and J by 1 base, 6 bases remained unmatched. Germline V gene lookup returns CDR1 MNHEY and CDR2 SVGAGI.

This clone was detected a few times. The chain is built from TRBV18 and TRBJ2-5, with D possibly being TRBD2 (6 bases). The V end lost 5 bases, the J end lost 5 bases, and 15 bases lay between the germline ends. This CDR3 has 14 residues. Germline assignment: CDR1 KGHSH and CDR2 LQKENI. Here the CDR3 reads CASSSARRAETQYF. The CDR3 DNA reads TGTGCCAGCTCATCGGCGAGGAGGGCGGAGACCCAGTACTTC.

The V call is TRBV2, the J call TRBJ2-2; 10 positions agree with TRBD2. The CDR3 spans 15 residues. Germline V gives CDR1 SNHLY, CDR2 FYNNEI. V dropped 7 bases and J dropped 3; count of bases not matched to a gene: 5. The CDR3 loop is CASTLLAGDTGELFF. The CDR3 nucleotides read TGTGCCAGCACACTCCTAGCGGGGGACACCGGGGAGCTGTTTTTT.

The chain has TRBV6-6 and TRBJ1-2; TRBD1 agrees at 8 bases. The V segment lost 7 bases and the J segment 8 bases; nucleotides outside the gene matches: 9. The CDR3 covers 13 residues. Germline CDR1 and CDR2: MNHNY and SVGAGI (reference sequence). The CDR3 DNA is TGTGCCAGCACCCAACAGGGGGAGAGAGGCTACACCTTC. Translating gives CASTQQGERGYTF.

The rearrangement uses TRBV9 and TRBJ2-4; D unclear. Germline CDR1 reads SGDLS; CDR2 reads YYNGEE. V shed 5 bases and J shed 0 bases, with 6 bases lying between them. The CDR3 loop spans 13 amino acids. CDR3 protein: CASSNLAKNIQYF. DNA for the CDR3: TGTGCCAGCAGTAACTTAGCCAAAAACATTCAGTACTTC.

DNA of the CDR3: TGCGCCAGCAGCCCGCGGGGGGAAGCGAACACCGGGGAGCTGTTTTTT. Its protein product is CASSPRGEANTGELFF. The V call is TRBV5-1, the J call TRBJ2-2; 8 nucleotides match TRBD2. Germline CDR1 SGHRS, CDR2 YFSETQ. The ends lost 4 bases at V and 0 bases at J; junction bases unmatched: 5. The CDR3 totals 16 residues.

This clone has more than one count but fewer than ten. The CDR3 sequence is CASYPGVLPSGELFF. CDR3 DNA sequence: TGTGCCAGTTACCCGGGGGTTCTCCCCAGCGGGGAGCTGTTTTTT. The chain couples TRBV19 to TRBJ2-2; possibly TRBD2 for D (6 bases). Trimming removed 8 bases at V and 7 bases at J, with 20 bases between. CDR1 and CDR2 (germline): LNHDA, SQIVND (reference sequence). The CDR3 totals 15 residues.

The chain employs TRBV9 and TRBJ2-2; perhaps TRBD1 as D (6 bases). CDR1 and CDR2 (germline): SGDLS, YYNGEE. V lost 0 bases and J 5 bases, leaving 17 bases between the germline ends. This CDR3 comprises 17 residues. CDR3 bases: TGTGCCAGCAGCGTAGTCGTCAACGGACAGCTAACCGGGGAGCTGTTTTTT. Its translation: CASSVVVNGQLTGELFF.

The rearrangement links TRBV6-6 to TRBJ2-7; the D gene is possibly TRBD2 (6 bases). The germline V gene has CDR1 MNHNY and CDR2 SVGAGI (reference sequence). CDR3 length: 15 residues. Trimming took off 3 bases at V and 0 bases at J, with 12 bases between the two ends. CDR3 amino acids: CASSYQGLSSYEQYV. The CDR3 nucleotides are TGTGCCAGCAGTTATCAGGGACTGAGCTCCTACGAGCAGTACGTC.

Concerning this clone itself: The identical CDR3 is also encoded by other nucleotide sequences in the sample. The chain has TRBV5-1 and TRBJ1-5, with TRBD1 as a possible D gene (5 bases). The germline V and J ends were trimmed by 0 bases and 1 base, with 8 bases remaining between them. This CDR3 region has 15 residues. Germline V gives CDR1 SGHRS, CDR2 YFSETQ. The CDR3, as DNA: TGCGCCAGCAGCTTGGTCGGGGGGAGCAATCAGCCCCAGCATTTT. Its protein product is CASSLVGGSNQPQHF.